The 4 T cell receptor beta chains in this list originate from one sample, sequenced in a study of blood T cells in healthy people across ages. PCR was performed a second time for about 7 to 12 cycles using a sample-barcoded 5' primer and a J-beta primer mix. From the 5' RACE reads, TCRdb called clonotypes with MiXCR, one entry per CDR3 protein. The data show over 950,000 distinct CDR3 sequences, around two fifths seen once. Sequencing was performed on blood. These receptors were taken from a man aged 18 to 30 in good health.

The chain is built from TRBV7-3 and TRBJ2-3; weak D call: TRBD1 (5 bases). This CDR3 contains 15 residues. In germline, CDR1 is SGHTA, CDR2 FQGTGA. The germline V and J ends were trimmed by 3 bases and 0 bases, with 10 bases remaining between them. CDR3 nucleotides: TGTGCCAGCAGCTTCCATCCAGGGAGCACAGATACGCAGTATTTT. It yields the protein CASSFHPGSTDTQYF.

Here the CDR3 reads CASRETTGQGSEKLFF. CDR3 in DNA: TGTGCCAGCAGGGAGACTACGGGACAGGGCAGCGAAAAACTGTTTTTT. V and J are TRBV6-5 and TRBJ1-4, with 9 positions matching TRBD1. Germline V gene data show CDR1 as MNHEY and CDR2 as SVGAGI. The J segment lost 8 bases and the V segment lost 6 bases, leaving 13 bases of the junction unmatched. CDR3 length: 16 amino acids.

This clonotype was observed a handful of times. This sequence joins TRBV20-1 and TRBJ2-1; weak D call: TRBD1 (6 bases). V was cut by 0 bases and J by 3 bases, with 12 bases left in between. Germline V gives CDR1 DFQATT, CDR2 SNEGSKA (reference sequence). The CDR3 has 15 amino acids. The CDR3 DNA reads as TGCAGTGCTAGAGAGATAGAGGGGGACTACAATGAGCAGTTCTTC. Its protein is CSAREIEGDYNEQFF.

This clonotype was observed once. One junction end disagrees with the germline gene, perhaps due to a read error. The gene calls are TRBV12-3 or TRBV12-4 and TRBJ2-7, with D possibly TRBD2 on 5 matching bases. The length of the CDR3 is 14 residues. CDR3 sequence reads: CAGSLILGRHEQYF. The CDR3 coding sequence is TGTGCCGGCAGTTTGATACTAGGACGGCACGAGCAGTACTTC.